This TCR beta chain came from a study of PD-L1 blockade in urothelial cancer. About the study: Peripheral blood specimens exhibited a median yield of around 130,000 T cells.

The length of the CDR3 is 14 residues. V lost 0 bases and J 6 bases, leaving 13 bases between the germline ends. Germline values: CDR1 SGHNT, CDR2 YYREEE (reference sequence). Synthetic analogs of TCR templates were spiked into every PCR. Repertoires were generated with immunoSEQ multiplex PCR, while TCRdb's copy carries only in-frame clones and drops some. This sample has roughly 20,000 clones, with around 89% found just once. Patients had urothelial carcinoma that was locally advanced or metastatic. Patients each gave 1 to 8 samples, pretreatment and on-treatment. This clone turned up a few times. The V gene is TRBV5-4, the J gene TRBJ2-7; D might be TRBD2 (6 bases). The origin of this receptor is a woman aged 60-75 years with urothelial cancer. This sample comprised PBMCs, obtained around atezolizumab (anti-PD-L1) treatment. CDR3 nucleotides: TGTGCCAGCAGCTTGGCCGGAGGGTACTTCGAGCAGTACTTC. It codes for CASSLAGGYFEQYF.